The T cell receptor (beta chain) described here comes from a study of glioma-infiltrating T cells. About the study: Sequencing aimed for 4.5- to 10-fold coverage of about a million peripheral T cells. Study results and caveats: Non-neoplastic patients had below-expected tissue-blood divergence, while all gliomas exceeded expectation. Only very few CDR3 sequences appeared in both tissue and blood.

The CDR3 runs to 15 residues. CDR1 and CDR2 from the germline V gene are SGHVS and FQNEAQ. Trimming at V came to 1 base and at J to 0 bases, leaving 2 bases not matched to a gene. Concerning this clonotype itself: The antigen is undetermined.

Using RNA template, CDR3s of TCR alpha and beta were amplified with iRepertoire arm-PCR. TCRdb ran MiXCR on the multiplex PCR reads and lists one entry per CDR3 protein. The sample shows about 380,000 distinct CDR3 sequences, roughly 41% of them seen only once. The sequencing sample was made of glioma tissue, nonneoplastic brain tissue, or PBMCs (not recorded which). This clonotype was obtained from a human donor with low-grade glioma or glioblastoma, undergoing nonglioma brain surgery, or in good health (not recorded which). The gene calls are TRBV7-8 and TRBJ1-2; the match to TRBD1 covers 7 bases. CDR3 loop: CASSLVDRANYGYTF. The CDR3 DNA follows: TGTGCCAGCAGCTTAGTCGACAGGGCTAACTATGGCTACACCTTC.